This entry is about one T cell receptor beta chain. What it binds is unknown. This entry is derived from a study of CD8 T cells in ankylosing spondylitis. Study-wide points: Disease-associated clones were reportedly significantly overrepresented in matched ankylosing spondylitis synovial fluid. Seemingly characteristic of ankylosing spondylitis blood was a TCR beta motif consisting of under ten highly homologous variants. Both synovial fluid and blood in reactive arthritis had previously been reported to carry some motif variants. Clones that were linked to disease were CD8+ and were relatively rare in peripheral blood.

Scientists made TCR beta libraries using quantitative 5'-RACE with molecular barcodes. Each CDR3 protein gets one entry after TCRdb re-called the 5' RACE reads with MiXCR. Of approximately 220,000 distinct CDR3 sequences in the sample, about a sixth were seen once. V shed 0 bases, J shed 1 base, and the junction held 4 bases outside the gene matches. CDR3 size: 16 residues. Germline V gene data show CDR1 as LGHNA and CDR2 as YNFKEQ. The sample comprised blood, either unsorted or a sorted T cell fraction (not recorded which). This chain links TRBV4-2 with TRBJ2-7, with 9 bases that match TRBD2. The source of this sequence is a male donor with ankylosing spondylitis. This CDR3 is CASSQEASGRSYEQYF. The CDR3 DNA reads as TGTGCCAGCAGCCAAGAAGCCAGCGGGAGGTCCTACGAGCAGTACTTC.